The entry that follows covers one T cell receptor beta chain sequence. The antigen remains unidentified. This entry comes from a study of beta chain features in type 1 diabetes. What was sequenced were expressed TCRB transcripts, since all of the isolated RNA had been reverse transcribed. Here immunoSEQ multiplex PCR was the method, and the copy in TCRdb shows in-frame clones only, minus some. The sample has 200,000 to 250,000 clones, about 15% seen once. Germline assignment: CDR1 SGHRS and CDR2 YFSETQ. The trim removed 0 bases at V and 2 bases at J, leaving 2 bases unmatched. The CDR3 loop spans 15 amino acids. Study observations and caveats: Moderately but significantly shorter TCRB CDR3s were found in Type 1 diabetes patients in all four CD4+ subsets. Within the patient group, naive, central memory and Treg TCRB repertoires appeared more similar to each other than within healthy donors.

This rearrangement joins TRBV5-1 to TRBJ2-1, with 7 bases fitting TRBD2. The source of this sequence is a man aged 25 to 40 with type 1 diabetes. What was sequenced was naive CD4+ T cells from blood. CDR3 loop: CASSLGGGTYNEQFF. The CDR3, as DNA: TGCGCCAGCAGCTTGGGCGGGGGTACCTACAATGAGCAGTTCTTC.